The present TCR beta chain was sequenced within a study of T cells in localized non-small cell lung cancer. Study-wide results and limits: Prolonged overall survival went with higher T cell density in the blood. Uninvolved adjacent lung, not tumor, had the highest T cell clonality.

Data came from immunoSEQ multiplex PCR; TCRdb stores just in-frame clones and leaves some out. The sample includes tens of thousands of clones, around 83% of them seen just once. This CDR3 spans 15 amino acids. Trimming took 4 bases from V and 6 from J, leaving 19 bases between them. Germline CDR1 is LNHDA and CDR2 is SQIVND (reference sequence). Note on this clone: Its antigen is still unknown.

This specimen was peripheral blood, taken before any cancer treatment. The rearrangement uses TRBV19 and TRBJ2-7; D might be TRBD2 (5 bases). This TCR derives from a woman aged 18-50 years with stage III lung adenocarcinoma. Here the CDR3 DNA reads TGTGCCAGTAGTAGGGGTTCGGGGAGCTGGTCCGAGCAGTACTTC. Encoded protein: CASSRGSGSWSEQYF.